This TCR beta chain was observed in a study of early T cells in non-severe SARS-CoV-2 infection. The germline V gene has CDR1 DFQATT and CDR2 SNEGSKA (reference sequence). Trimming removed 7 bases from V and 8 bases from J; junction bases left unmatched: 12. The CDR3 runs to 14 residues. TCRdb processed the 5' RACE reads anew with MiXCR; each CDR3 protein has one entry. The sample gives some 80,000 distinct CDR3 sequences, less than 15% of which show up once; less than 20% is in the top ten. This specimen consisted of whole blood, obtained at baseline. The receptor was isolated from an adult who was a healthcare worker with PCR-confirmed SARS-CoV-2 infection or an uninfected control (not recorded which). The donor label of this sample is uncertain. V usage is TRBV20-1 and J usage is TRBJ1-2; TRBD1 matches 11 bases. The CDR3 region has the DNA TGCAGTGTTTACCAAGGACAGGGGGCTTGGGGCTACACCTTC. This gives the protein CSVYQGQGAWGYTF.